Listed below are T cell receptor beta chains from one sample, sequenced in a study of T cells after yellow fever vaccination. MiXCR was run by TCRdb on the 5' RACE reads, yielding one entry per CDR3 protein. The sample comprises approximately 330,000 distinct CDR3 sequences, around 12% of which are singletons, and 3.2% rests with the top ten. The specimen was CD4+ T cells sorted from PBMCs, collected 15 days after the yellow fever booster vaccination. The receptors were gathered from a man between 18 and 35 years old who received the YFV17D yellow fever vaccine. Both conserved end residues are part of each CDR3. Size is stated for part of the rows, as once, few or many counts, or as a class when the clone is expanded.

j_call,v_call,clone_size,cdr3_aa
TRBJ1-6,TRBV5-8,NA,CASSLAPSPLHF
TRBJ1-6,TRBV15,NA,CATSRRAGSFSPLHF
TRBJ2-1,TRBV7-2,few,CASSPIGLALHNEQFF
TRBJ1-2,TRBV29-1,NA,CSVGGLYRGDYGYTF
TRBJ1-4,TRBV4-3,NA,CASSQDQGKNEKLFF
TRBJ2-3,TRBV6-5,few,CASSLAGGLGTDTQYF
TRBJ1-4,TRBV6-5,few,CASSPGDRDNEKLFF
TRBJ1-1,TRBV4-3,NA,CASSQGIRQTEAFF
TRBJ2-7,TRBV20-1,NA,CSARWGGYEQYF
TRBJ2-2,TRBV29-1,NA,CSVGQATNTGELFF
TRBJ1-2,TRBV4-3,few,CASSRGTSGDYGYTF
TRBJ1-6,TRBV9,NA,CASSVENTKNSPLHF
TRBJ1-1,TRBV6-5,many,CASSLRGLNMNTEAFF
TRBJ2-1,TRBV7-3,few,CASSRDFFSEQFF
TRBJ2-5,TRBV5-1,NA,CASSNRATQETQYF
TRBJ2-3,TRBV21-1,few,CASSKGGSTDTQYF
TRBJ2-2,TRBV9,many,CASSWGGLTGELFF
TRBJ1-6,TRBV7-6,few,CASSLMTGNSPLHF
TRBJ2-5,TRBV19,NA,CASSIAIGQETQYF
TRBJ1-2,TRBV7-2,few,CASSPQGRSNYGYTF
TRBJ1-1,TRBV11-2,NA,CASSRRGGGAEAFF
TRBJ2-3,TRBV6-6,few,CASSSRPGLITDTQYF
TRBJ2-1,TRBV10-1,NA,CASSPQGLAGLSNEQFF
TRBJ2-1,TRBV9,NA,CASSVGSGGANEQFF
TRBJ1-5,TRBV4-1,few,CASSQIDRVGQPQHF
TRBJ2-7,TRBV14,few,CASSQDFNGQLLHEQYF
TRBJ2-1,TRBV7-9,NA,CASSLGYFYNEQFF
TRBJ1-2,TRBV4-3,NA,CASSQDHEGYGYTF
TRBJ2-5,TRBV5-1,few,CASSLGSRLETQYF
TRBJ2-7,TRBV7-2,few,CASSSPPGRPWEQYF
TRBJ1-5,TRBV5-1,many,CASSLRQPQHF
TRBJ1-1,TRBV7-2,few,CASSWKSQGRAFF
TRBJ2-1,TRBV7-9,few,CASSSQGARNEQFF
TRBJ1-1,TRBV7-9,many,CASSLLFTEAFF
TRBJ1-2,TRBV30,NA,CAWSVRKVSNYGYTF
TRBJ1-5,TRBV20-1,few,CSAPDLQGGQPQHF
TRBJ2-7,TRBV29-1,NA,CSVEDGNYEQYF
TRBJ1-3,TRBV12-3/TRBV12-4,few,CASSLARGNTIYF
TRBJ2-2,TRBV20-1,NA,CSATLAGNTGELFF
TRBJ2-3,TRBV5-1,NA,CASSLGAGDTQYF
TRBJ2-3,TRBV4-3,NA,CASSQDPPQNGGTQYF
TRBJ2-7,TRBV24-1,NA,CATSDGSSYEQYF
TRBJ1-5,TRBV3-1,few,CASSHTGVYQPQHF
TRBJ2-7,TRBV7-2,few,CASSPRGTVTYEQYF
TRBJ2-1,TRBV9,NA,CASSVRPNNEQFF
TRBJ2-1,TRBV5-1,many,CASSLGLGQGAKNEQFF
TRBJ2-6,TRBV4-1,NA,CASSQGVRGSGANVLTF